This T cell receptor (beta chain) was sequenced during a study of CD8+ T cells in alopecia areata. The CDR3 spans 13 residues. V shed 8 bases and J 5 bases; nucleotides not matched to a gene: 6. CDR1 is SNHLY, CDR2 FYNNEI, per germline. cDNA reverse transcribed from extracted RNA served as the sequencing template. The repertoire was sequenced with immunoSEQ multiplex PCR; TCRdb's copy has only in-frame clones and lacks some. The sample consists of approximately 200,000 clones, roughly 60% of them appearing once. As regards this clone: Its specificity is not known.

Treatment specified: oral pan-JAK inhibitor, 5-10 mg twice daily. Study-level results: On tofacitinib, scalp clonality and expanded CD8+ clones among top 100 fell significantly.

Sequencing used CD4+ T cells sorted from blood, obtained at week 24, from a patient treated with tofacitinib. The genes are TRBV2 and TRBJ1-5; 7 positions match TRBD1. The sequence came from a human donor with alopecia areata. In DNA, the CDR3 is TGTGCCAGCGACAGGGAAGTCGATCAGCCCCAGCATTTT. As protein: CASDREVDQPQHF.